The 16 T cell receptor beta chains below come from one sample, sequenced in a study of shared clonotypes between healthy human individuals. Assay: immunoSEQ multiplex PCR; the TCRdb copy retains only in-frame clones and omits some. The table includes some 580,000 clones, roughly 98% detected once. CD8 cells classed as naive were CD45RO-negative and positively selected for CCR7, excluding terminally differentiated effector memory CD45RA+ cells. Sequencing was performed on naive CD8+ T cells sorted from blood. These receptors originate from a man younger than 45 in good health.

This clone has just one count. J is TRBJ2-7 and V is TRBV5-1; D perhaps matches TRBD2 (5 bases). V was trimmed by 2 bases and J by 5 bases, leaving 8 bases between them. The CDR3 loop spans 12 amino acids. CDR1 and CDR2 (germline): SGHRS, YFSETQ. CDR3 nucleotides: TGCGCCAGCAGCTTCTACGGGGACGAGCAGTACTTC. It specifies CASSFYGDEQYF.

The rearrangement links TRBV11-2 to TRBJ2-1; 10 bases match TRBD2. This CDR3 has 17 residues. CDR1 SGHAT and CDR2 FQNNGV come from the germline V gene. Unmatched junction bases numbered 11, after V lost 7 bases and J lost 2 bases. Here the CDR3 DNA reads TGTGCCAGCAACCAAGTGGGGACTAGCGAGACCTACAATGAGCAGTTCTTC. Amino acid sequence: CASNQVGTSETYNEQFF.

J is TRBJ1-5 and V is TRBV27, with D perhaps TRBD1 (5 bases). The germline V gene encodes CDR1 MNHEY and CDR2 SMNVEV (reference sequence). Trimming cost V 6 bases and J 6 bases, with 12 bases left between them. The CDR3 totals 13 residues. The CDR3 nucleotides read TGTGCCAGCAGAATTGGGACTAGTCAGCCCCAGCATTTT. Protein sequence: CASRIGTSQPQHF.

This rearrangement joins TRBV27 to TRBJ1-5; no definite D call. The CDR3 totals 13 residues. Germline-derived CDR1 and CDR2 are MNHEY and SMNVEV (reference sequence). Trimming left V 10 bases short and J 7 bases short, with 17 bases between. The CDR3 DNA sequence: TGTGCCACTAGCAAGATGGGAGACCAGCCCCAGCATTTT. Encoded protein: CATSKMGDQPQHF.

The gene calls are TRBV29-1 and TRBJ2-7; no definite D call. The V end was cut by 5 bases, the J end by 4 bases, with 15 bases between. Germline V gives CDR1 SQVTM, CDR2 ANQGSEA. The CDR3 has 13 amino acids. The CDR3 bases are TGCAGCGTTCGGAATCGCGAAACTTACGAGCAGTACTTC. Translation: CSVRNRETYEQYF.

The chain employs TRBV27 and TRBJ2-7, with D perhaps assigned TRBD1 or TRBD2 (6 bases each). From germline, CDR1 is MNHEY and CDR2 SMNVEV (reference sequence). The CDR3 has 15 amino acids. Trimming shortened V by 2 bases and J by 7 bases, and 18 bases separated the two germline ends. DNA for the CDR3: TGTGCCAGCAGTTTAGGACGGGGGCCAGTCCGGGAGCAGTACTTC. Amino acids: CASSLGRGPVREQYF.

V and J are TRBV30 and TRBJ2-7; D might be TRBD2 (5 bases). The CDR3 is 14 residues long. In germline, CDR1 is GTSNPN, CDR2 SVGIG (reference sequence). V dropped 2 bases and J dropped 2 bases, with 13 bases sitting between them. CDR3 protein: CAWSRGISPYEQYF. DNA of the CDR3: TGTGCCTGGAGTCGGGGAATAAGCCCCTACGAGCAGTACTTC.

The gene calls are TRBV9 and TRBJ1-3; 9 positions match TRBD1. Looked up from germline, CDR1 is SGDLS and CDR2 is YYNGEE. J was trimmed by 9 bases and V by 3 bases; bases with no gene match: 13. The CDR3 loop spans 16 amino acids. The CDR3 DNA follows: TGTGCCAGCAGCGCCCCGGGACAGGGATATTCCACCACCATATATTTT. Translating gives CASSAPGQGYSTTIYF.

The gene calls are TRBV4-3 and TRBJ2-7, with 8 bases lining up with TRBD1. The CDR3 has 15 amino acids. Per germline, CDR1 LGHNA and CDR2 YSLEER. After removal of 0 bases from V and 3 bases from J, the junction contained 4 bases not matched to a gene. CDR3 protein: CASSQEGTGVYEQYF. CDR3 DNA sequence: TGCGCCAGCAGCCAAGAAGGGACAGGAGTCTACGAGCAGTACTTC.

The chain links TRBV20-1 to TRBJ2-7; D remains unclear. V was cut by 4 bases and J by 3 bases, with 7 bases left in between. CDR1 is DFQATT and CDR2 is SNEGSKA in the germline V gene (reference sequence). There are 11 residues in the CDR3. CDR3 amino acids: CSAKDGYEQYF. CDR3 in DNA: TGCAGTGCTAAAGACGGCTACGAGCAGTACTTC.

The chain uses TRBV15 and TRBJ2-3; 7 positions agree with TRBD1. Germline assignment: CDR1 LNHNV and CDR2 YYDKDF (reference sequence). The CDR3 length is 16 residues. Unmatched junction bases numbered 8, after V lost 3 bases and J lost 2 bases. CDR3 region: CATSSDSGQHTDTQYF. The CDR3, as DNA: TGTGCCACCAGCAGCGATTCGGGACAGCACACAGATACGCAGTATTTT.

This chain links TRBV7-6 with TRBJ2-1; 9 bases fit TRBD2. The germline CDR1 and CDR2 sequences are SGHVS and FNYEAQ. The CDR3 spans 20 residues. The V gene end was trimmed by 2 bases and the J gene end by 3 bases; junction bases not matched to a gene: 17. CDR3 coding DNA: TGTGCCAGCAGCTTACGGACCATTTTAGCGGGAGATAGGGGCTACAATGAGCAGTTCTTC. Its protein is CASSLRTILAGDRGYNEQFF.

This clone appeared once. The chain carries TRBV19 and TRBJ2-7, with TRBD1 as a possible D gene (6 bases). CDR3 length: 14 amino acids. The germline V and J ends were trimmed by 5 bases and 4 bases, with 15 bases remaining between them. Germline CDR1 reads LNHDA; CDR2 reads SQIVND (reference sequence). CDR3 loop: CASSFQDSAYEQYF. In DNA, the CDR3 is TGTGCCAGTAGTTTCCAGGACAGCGCGTACGAGCAGTACTTC.

The gene calls are TRBV7-9 and TRBJ2-1; a weak D match, TRBD2 (6 bases). Germline V gene data show CDR1 as SEHNR and CDR2 as FQNEAQ (reference sequence). V was trimmed by 10 bases and J by 7 bases, leaving 17 bases between them. The CDR3 runs 13 residues. CDR3 sequence reads: CATSGTSWNEQFF. In DNA form, the CDR3 reads TGTGCCACCTCGGGAACTAGCTGGAATGAGCAGTTCTTC.

The chain is built from TRBV28 and TRBJ2-7; 11 bases are shared with TRBD1. There are 14 residues in the CDR3. The germline V gene has CDR1 MDHEN and CDR2 SYDVKM. The DNA for the CDR3 is TGTGTCACCAGGGACAGGGGGGAGTCCTACGAGCAGTACTTC. As protein: CVTRDRGESYEQYF.

This sequence joins TRBV6-5 and TRBJ2-1; D is unclear. Trimming pared 2 bases from V and 4 bases from J, leaving 6 bases between. CDR3 length equals 13 residues. Germline lookup yields CDR1 MNHEY and CDR2 SVGAGI. CDR3 coding DNA: TGTGCCAGCAGTTACCAGGAATACAATGAGCAGTTCTTC. This encodes CASSYQEYNEQFF.